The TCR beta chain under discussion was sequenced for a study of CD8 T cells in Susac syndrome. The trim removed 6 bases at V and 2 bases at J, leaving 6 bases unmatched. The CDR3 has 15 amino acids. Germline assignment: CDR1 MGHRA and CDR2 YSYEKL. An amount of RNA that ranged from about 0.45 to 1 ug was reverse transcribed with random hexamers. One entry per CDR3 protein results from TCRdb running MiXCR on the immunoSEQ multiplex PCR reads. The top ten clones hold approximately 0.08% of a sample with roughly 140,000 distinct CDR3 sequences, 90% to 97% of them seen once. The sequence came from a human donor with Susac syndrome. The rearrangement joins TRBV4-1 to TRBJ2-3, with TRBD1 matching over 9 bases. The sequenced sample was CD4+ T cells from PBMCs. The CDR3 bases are TGCGCCAGCAGACAGGGACAGGGTGACACAGATACGCAGTATTTT. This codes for CASRQGQGDTDTQYF.